This T cell receptor (beta chain) was captured in a study of T cells in Graves' hyperthyroidism and ophthalmopathy. Researchers amplified the TCR beta CDR3 regions from RNA transcripts. Primed by the HTBI set, a first-round RT-PCR was run on the TCR CDR3. TCRdb passed the multiplex PCR reads through MiXCR, listing each CDR3 protein once. The data contain almost 600,000 distinct CDR3 sequences, just over 45% of them singletons. Study observations and caveats: Ophthalmopathy could be told apart from stable hyperthyroidism with a 13 V-J model.

This clonotype appeared a few times. Antigen: not known. Uncontrolled infection, other autoimmune disease, pregnancy or lactation barred patients from enrollment. Thyroid ultrasound, orbital computed tomography, clinical symptoms, and serum thyroxine and TRAb underpinned diagnoses. The CDR3 is made up of 12 amino acids. V lost 2 bases, J lost 9 bases, and 11 bases lay in between. The germline V gene has CDR1 LGHDT and CDR2 YNNKEL (reference sequence). The TCR comes from a woman aged 18-29 years with Graves' hyperthyroidism. The rearrangement uses TRBV3-1 and TRBJ2-7, with D possibly matching TRBD2 (6 bases). The source material was peripheral blood or thyroid tissue (not recorded which). The DNA of the CDR3 is TGTGCCAGCAGCCAATTGCAGGGAGGGCAGTACTTC. Encoded protein: CASSQLQGGQYF.